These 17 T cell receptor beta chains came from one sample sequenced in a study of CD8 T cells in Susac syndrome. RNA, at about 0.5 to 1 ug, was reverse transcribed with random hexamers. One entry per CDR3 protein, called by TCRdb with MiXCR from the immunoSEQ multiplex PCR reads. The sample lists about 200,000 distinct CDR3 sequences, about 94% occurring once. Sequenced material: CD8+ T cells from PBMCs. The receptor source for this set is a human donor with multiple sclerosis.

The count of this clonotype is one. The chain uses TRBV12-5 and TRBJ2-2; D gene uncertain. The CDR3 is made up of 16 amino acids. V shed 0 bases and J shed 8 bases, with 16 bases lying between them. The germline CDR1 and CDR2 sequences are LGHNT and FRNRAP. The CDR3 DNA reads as TGTGCTAGTGGTTTGGTACTGGGCCTACACCCGGGGGAGCTGTTTTTT. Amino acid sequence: CASGLVLGLHPGELFF.

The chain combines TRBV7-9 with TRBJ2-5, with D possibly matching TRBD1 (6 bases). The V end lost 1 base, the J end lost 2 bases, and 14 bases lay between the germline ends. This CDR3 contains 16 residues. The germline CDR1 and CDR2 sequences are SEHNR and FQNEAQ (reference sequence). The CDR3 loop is CASSLGWTDLQETQYF. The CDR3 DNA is TGTGCCAGCAGCTTAGGGTGGACAGACCTACAAGAGACCCAGTACTTC.

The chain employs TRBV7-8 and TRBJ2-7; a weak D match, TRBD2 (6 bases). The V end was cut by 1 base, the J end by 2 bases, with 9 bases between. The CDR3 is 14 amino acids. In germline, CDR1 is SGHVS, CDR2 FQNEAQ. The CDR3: CASSLVEGPYEQYF. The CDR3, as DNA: TGTGCCAGCAGCTTAGTGGAGGGACCCTACGAGCAGTACTTC. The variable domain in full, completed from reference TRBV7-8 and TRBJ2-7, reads GAGVSQSPRYKVAKRGQDVALRCDPISGHVSLFWYQQALGQGPEFLTYFQNEAQLDKSGLPSDRFFAERPEGSVSTLKIQRTQQEDSAVYLCASSLVEGPYEQYFGPGTRLTVT.

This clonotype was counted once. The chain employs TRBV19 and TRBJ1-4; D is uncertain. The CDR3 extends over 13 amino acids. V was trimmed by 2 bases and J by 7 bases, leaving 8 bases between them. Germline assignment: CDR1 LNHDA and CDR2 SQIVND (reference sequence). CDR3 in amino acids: CASSIISGEKLFF. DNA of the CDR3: TGTGCCAGTAGTATAATCAGCGGTGAAAAACTGTTTTTT.

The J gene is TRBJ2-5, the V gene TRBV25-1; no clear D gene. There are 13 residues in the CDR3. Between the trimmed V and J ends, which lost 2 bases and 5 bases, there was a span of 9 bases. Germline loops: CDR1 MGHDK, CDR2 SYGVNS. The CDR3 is CASSEPYGETQYF. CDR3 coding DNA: TGTGCCAGCAGTGAACCATACGGGGAGACCCAGTACTTC.

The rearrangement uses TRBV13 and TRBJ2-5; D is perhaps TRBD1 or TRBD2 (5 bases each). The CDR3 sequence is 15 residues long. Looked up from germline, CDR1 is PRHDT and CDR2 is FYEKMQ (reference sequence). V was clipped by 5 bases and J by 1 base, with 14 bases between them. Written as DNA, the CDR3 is TGTGCCAGCAGCGGACGGGGCAGGACCCAAGAGACCCAGTACTTC. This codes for CASSGRGRTQETQYF.

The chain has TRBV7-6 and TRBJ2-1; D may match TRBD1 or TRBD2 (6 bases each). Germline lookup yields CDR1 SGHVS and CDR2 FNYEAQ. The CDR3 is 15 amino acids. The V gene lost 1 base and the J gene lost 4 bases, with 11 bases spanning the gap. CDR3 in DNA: TGTGCCAGCAGCTTAGATGGGGGGCCTTACAATGAGCAGTTCTTC. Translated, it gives CASSLDGGPYNEQFF.

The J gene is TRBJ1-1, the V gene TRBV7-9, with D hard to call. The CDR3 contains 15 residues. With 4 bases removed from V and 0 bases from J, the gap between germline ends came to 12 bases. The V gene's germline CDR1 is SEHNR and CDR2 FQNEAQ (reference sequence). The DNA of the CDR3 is TGTGCCAGCAGCTATGCTGGAGCTATGAACACTGAAGCTTTCTTT. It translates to CASSYAGAMNTEAFF.

DNA of the CDR3: TGTGCCAGCAGCCCGCACCTCAGACGCTACGAGCAGTACTTC. Its protein is CASSPHLRRYEQYF. The chain couples TRBV14 to TRBJ2-7; D is ambiguous. Germline CDR1 and CDR2: SGHDN and FVKESK. With 4 bases removed from V and 3 bases from J, the gap between germline ends came to 13 bases. This CDR3 comprises 14 residues.

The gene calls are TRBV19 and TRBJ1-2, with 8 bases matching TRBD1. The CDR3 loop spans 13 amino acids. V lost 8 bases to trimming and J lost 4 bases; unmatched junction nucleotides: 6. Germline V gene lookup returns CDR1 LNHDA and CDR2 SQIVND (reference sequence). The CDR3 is CASDQTGGYGYTF. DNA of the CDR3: TGTGCCAGTGATCAAACAGGGGGCTATGGCTACACCTTC.

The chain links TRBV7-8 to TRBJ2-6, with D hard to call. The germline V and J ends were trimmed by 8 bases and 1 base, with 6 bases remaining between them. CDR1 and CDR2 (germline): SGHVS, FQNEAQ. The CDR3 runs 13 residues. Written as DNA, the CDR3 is TGTGCCAGCGGCCCATCTGGGGCCAACGTCCTGACTTTC. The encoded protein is CASGPSGANVLTF.

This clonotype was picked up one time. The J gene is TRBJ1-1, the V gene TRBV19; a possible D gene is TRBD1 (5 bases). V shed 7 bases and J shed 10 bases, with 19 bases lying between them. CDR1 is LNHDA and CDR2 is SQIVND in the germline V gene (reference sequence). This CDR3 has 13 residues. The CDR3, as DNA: TGTGCCAGTACCGGGACCCCAAGTTTTGGAGCTTTCTTT. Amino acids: CASTGTPSFGAFF.

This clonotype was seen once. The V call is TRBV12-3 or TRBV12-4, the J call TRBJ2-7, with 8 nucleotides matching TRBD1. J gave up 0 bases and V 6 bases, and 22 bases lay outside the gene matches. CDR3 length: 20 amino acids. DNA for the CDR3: TGTGCCAGCAGCTTAAGTAAGGTGGGACAGGCAAGCCAACCCTCCTACGAGCAGTACTTC. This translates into CASSLSKVGQASQPSYEQYF.

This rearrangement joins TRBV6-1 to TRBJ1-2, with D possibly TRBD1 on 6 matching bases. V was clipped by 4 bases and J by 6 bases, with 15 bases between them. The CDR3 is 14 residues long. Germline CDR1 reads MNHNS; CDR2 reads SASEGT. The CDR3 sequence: CASSGRTEVHGYTF. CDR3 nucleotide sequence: TGTGCCAGCAGTGGGAGGACAGAAGTTCATGGCTACACCTTC.

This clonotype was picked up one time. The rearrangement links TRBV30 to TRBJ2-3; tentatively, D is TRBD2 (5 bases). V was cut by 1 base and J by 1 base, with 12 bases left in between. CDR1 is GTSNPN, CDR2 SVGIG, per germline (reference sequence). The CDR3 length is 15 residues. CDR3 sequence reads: CAWSGVRGGTDTQYF. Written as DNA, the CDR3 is TGTGCCTGGAGTGGGGTACGGGGAGGCACAGATACGCAGTATTTT.

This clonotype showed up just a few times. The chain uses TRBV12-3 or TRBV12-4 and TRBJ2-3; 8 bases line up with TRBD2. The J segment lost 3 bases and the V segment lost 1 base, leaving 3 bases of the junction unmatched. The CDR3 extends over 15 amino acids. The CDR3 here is CASSLGGGHTDTQYF. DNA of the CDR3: TGTGCCAGCAGTTTAGGCGGGGGGCATACAGATACGCAGTATTTT.

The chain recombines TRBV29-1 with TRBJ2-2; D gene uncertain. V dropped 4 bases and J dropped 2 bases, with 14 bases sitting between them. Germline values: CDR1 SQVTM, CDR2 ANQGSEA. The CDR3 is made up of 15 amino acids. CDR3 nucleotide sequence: TGCAGCGTTGCAGGTGACGGGCCTAACACCGGGGAGCTGTTTTTT. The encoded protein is CSVAGDGPNTGELFF.